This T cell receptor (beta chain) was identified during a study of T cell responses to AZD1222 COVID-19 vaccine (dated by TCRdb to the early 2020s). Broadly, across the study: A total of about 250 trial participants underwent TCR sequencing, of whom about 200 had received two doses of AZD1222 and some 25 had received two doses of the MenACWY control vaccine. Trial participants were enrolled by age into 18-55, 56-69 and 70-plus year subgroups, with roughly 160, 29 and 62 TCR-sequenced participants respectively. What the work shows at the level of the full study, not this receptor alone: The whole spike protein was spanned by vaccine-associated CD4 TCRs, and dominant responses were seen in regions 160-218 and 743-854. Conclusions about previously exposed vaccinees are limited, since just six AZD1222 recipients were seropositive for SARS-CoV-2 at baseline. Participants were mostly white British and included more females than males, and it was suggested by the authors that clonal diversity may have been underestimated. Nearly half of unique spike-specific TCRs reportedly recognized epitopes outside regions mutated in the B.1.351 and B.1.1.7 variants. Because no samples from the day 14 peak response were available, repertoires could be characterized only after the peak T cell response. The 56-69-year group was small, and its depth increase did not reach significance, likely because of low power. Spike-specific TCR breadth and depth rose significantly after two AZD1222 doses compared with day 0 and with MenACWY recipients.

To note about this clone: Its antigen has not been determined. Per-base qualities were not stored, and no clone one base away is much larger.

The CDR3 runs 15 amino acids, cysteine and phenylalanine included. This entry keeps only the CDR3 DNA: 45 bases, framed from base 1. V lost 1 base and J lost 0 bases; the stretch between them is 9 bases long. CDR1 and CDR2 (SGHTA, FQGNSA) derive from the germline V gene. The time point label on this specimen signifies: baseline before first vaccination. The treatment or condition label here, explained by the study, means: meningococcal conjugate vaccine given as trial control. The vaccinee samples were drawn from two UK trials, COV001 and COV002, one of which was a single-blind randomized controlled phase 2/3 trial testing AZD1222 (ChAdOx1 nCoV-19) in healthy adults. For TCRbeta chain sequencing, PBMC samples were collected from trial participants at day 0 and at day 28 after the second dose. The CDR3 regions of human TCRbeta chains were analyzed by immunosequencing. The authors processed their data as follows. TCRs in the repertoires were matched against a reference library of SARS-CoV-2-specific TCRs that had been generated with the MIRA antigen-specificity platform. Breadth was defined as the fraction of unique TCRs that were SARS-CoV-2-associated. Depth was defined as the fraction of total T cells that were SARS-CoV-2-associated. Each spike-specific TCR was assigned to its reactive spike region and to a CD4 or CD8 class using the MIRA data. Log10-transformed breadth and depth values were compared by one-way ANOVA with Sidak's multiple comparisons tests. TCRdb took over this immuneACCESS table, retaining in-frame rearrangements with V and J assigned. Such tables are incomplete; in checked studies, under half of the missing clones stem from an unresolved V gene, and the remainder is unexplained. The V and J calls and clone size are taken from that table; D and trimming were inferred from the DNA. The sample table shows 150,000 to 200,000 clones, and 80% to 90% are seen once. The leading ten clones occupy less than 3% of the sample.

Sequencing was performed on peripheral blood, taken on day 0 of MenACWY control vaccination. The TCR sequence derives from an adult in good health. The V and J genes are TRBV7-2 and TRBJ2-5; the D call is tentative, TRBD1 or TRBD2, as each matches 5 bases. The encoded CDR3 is CASSLDGTYQETQYF. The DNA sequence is TGTGCCAGCAGCTTAGACGGGACCTACCAAGAGACCCAGTACTTC.